This T cell receptor (beta chain) was identified in a study of T cell responses to AZD1222 COVID-19 vaccine. General study results and limits: CD4 TCRs associated with vaccination spanned spike, dominating at 160-218 and 743-854. None of the repertoires were sampled until the peak T cell response had passed. Baseline seropositives among AZD1222 recipients totaled only six. Unmutated variant regions are reportedly targeted by nearly half of spike-specific TCRs.

Points on this clone: Its antigen is still unknown.

CDR3 length equals 13 residues. With 6 bases removed from V and 9 bases from J, the gap between germline ends came to 12 bases. Germline lookup yields CDR1 MNHEY and CDR2 SMNVEV (reference sequence). Assay used: immunoSEQ multiplex PCR; TCRdb lists only in-frame clones, some missing. The table records 75,000 to 95,000 clones, about 88% of them present only once. The chain carries TRBV27 and TRBJ1-6; TRBD1 might be the D (6 bases). The sample here was peripheral blood, taken on day 0 of AZD1222 vaccination. This receptor was identified in an adult in good health. The CDR3 DNA reads TGTGCCAGCAGGGACAGACTAGGTTCACCCCTCCACTTT. It encodes CASRDRLGSPLHF.